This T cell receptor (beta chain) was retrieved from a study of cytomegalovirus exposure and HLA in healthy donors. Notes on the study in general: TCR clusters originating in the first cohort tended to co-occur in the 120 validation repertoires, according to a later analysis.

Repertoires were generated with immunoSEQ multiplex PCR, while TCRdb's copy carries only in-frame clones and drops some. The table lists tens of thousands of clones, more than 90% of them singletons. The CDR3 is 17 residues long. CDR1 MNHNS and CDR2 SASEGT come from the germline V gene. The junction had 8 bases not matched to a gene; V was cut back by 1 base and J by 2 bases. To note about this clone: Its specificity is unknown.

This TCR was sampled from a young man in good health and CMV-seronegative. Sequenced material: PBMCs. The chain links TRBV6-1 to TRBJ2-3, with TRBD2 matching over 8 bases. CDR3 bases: TGTGCCAGCAGTGAAGTGGTCGTAGCGGGGATCACAGATACGCAGTATTTT. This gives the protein CASSEVVVAGITDTQYF.